Listed here are 17 T cell receptor beta chains from one sample, sequenced in a study of cytomegalovirus exposure and HLA in healthy donors. Sequencing was performed with immunoSEQ multiplex PCR; in TCRdb, only in-frame clones are kept and a portion is missing. The sample gives 90,000 to 150,000 clones, approximately 88% of which show up once; around 1.9% is in the top ten. Source material: PBMCs. The receptor set was obtained from a man younger than 35 in good health and CMV-seronegative.

This chain connects TRBV7-9 to TRBJ2-7; 7 bases are shared with TRBD1. Trimming removed 4 bases from V and 0 bases from J; junction bases left unmatched: 9. This CDR3 is 16 amino acids long. From germline, CDR1 is SEHNR and CDR2 FQNEAQ (reference sequence). In DNA form, the CDR3 reads TGTGCCAGCAGCTCAAGAACAGGGGTAGGCTCCTACGAGCAGTACTTC. Its translation is CASSSRTGVGSYEQYF.

The V and J genes are TRBV4-3 and TRBJ2-6; 7 bases align to TRBD1. Germline V CDR1 and CDR2: LGHNA, YSLEER. The J segment lost 0 bases and the V segment lost 3 bases, leaving 8 bases of the junction unmatched. The CDR3 length is 18 residues. CDR3 amino acids: CASSQTGPMVSGANVLTF. CDR3 nucleotides: TGCGCCAGCAGCCAGACAGGGCCTATGGTCTCTGGGGCCAACGTCCTGACTTTC.

V usage is TRBV27 and J usage is TRBJ2-7; tentative D call: TRBD1 (6 bases). CDR1 and CDR2 (germline): MNHEY, SMNVEV (reference sequence). The CDR3 spans 14 residues. Between the trimmed V and J ends, which lost 0 bases and 4 bases, there was a span of 10 bases. The CDR3 DNA reads as TGTGCCAGCAGTTTATCGCGCAGGGGTTACGAGCAGTACTTC. Its translation is CASSLSRRGYEQYF.

The chain employs TRBV28 and TRBJ1-1; D unresolved. The V end was cut by 1 base, the J end by 0 bases, with 6 bases between. Germline V gives CDR1 MDHEN, CDR2 SYDVKM. This CDR3 spans 14 amino acids. The CDR3: CASSLFNMNTEAFF. CDR3 bases: TGTGCCAGCAGTTTATTTAATATGAACACTGAAGCTTTCTTT.

This sequence joins TRBV11-2 and TRBJ2-3, with 8 nucleotides matching TRBD2. CDR1 is SGHAT, CDR2 FQNNGV, per germline. The V and J ends lost 0 bases and 2 bases, in that order; junction bases with no gene match: 1. The length of the CDR3 is 15 residues. CDR3 sequence reads: CASSLDSGNTDTQYF. CDR3 in DNA: TGTGCCAGCAGCTTAGATAGCGGGAACACAGATACGCAGTATTTT.

The chain employs TRBV6-5 and TRBJ2-7, with D tentatively TRBD1 (6 bases). Per the germline V gene, CDR1 is MNHEY and CDR2 is SVGAGI. The CDR3 covers 12 residues. V was trimmed by 6 bases and J by 4 bases, leaving 10 bases between them. CDR3 residues: CASRRDRYEQYF. CDR3 coding DNA: TGTGCCAGCAGGCGCGACAGGTACGAGCAGTACTTC.

The V and J genes are TRBV5-6 and TRBJ2-7, with D possibly being TRBD2 (6 bases). The CDR3 is made up of 16 amino acids. CDR1 is SGHDT, CDR2 YYEEEE, per germline. Trimming removed 0 bases at V and 2 bases at J, with 15 bases between. In DNA form, the CDR3 reads TGTGCCAGCAGCTTGGCTGAGGGGAGGATGGCCTACGAGCAGTACTTC. Its protein product is CASSLAEGRMAYEQYF.

The chain is built from TRBV7-8 and TRBJ2-7, with D maybe TRBD1 (6 bases). This CDR3 contains 15 residues. Germline assignment: CDR1 SGHVS and CDR2 FQNEAQ. The V and J ends lost 1 base and 6 bases respectively, with 16 bases between them. This CDR3 reads CASSLVGQGMGEQYF. The CDR3 nucleotides read TGTGCCAGCAGCTTAGTTGGGCAGGGGATGGGCGAGCAGTACTTC.

This clone showed up just once. At one end the junction does not follow the germline gene, possibly because of a read error. The chain combines TRBV4-1 with TRBJ2-3, with D tentatively TRBD2 (5 bases). The CDR3 totals 12 residues. Looked up from germline, CDR1 is MGHRA and CDR2 is YSYEKL. CDR3 in amino acids: CATSGTGDTQYF. CDR3 sequence (DNA): TGCGCCACCAGCGGCACCGGGGATACGCAGTATTTT.

This clone is a singleton in its sample. The chain is built from TRBV2 and TRBJ2-7; 9 bases match TRBD1. The germline V gene encodes CDR1 SNHLY and CDR2 FYNNEI. This CDR3 is built from 14 residues. J gave up 2 bases and V 7 bases, and 6 bases lay outside the gene matches. The CDR3 reads CASIGRDRAYEQYF. DNA of the CDR3: TGTGCCAGCATCGGGCGGGACAGGGCCTACGAGCAGTACTTC. The full variable domain, in which reference TRBV2 and TRBJ2-7 provide the parts outside the CDR3, is EPEVTQTPSHQVTQMGQEVILRCVPISNHLYFYWYRQILGQKVEFLVSFYNNEISEKSEIFDDQFSVERPDGSNFTLKIRSTKLEDSAMYFCASIGRDRAYEQYFGPGTRLTVT.

This clone turned up a few times. This chain connects TRBV30 to TRBJ1-1; TRBD1 matches at 7 bases. V shed 2 bases and J 5 bases; nucleotides not matched to a gene: 5. This CDR3 is built from 13 residues. Looked up from germline, CDR1 is GTSNPN and CDR2 is SVGIG (reference sequence). As DNA, the CDR3 is TGTGCCTGGAGTATGGCAGGGGGGACTGAAGCTTTCTTT. Translation gives CAWSMAGGTEAFF. Supplemented by reference TRBV30 and TRBJ1-1, the full variable domain reads SQTIHQWPATLVQPVGSPLSLECTVEGTSNPNLYWYRQAAGRGLQLLFYSVGIGQISSEVPQNLSASRPQDRQFILSSKKLLLSDSGFYLCAWSMAGGTEAFFGQGTRLTVV.

The chain joins TRBV7-9 to TRBJ1-1; D call uncertain. This CDR3 spans 15 amino acids. V shed 5 bases and J shed 1 base, with 14 bases lying between them. Germline V gene sequence: CDR1 SEHNR, CDR2 FQNEAQ (reference sequence). The CDR3 DNA sequence: TGTGCCAGCAGCGGGCGGGTTGTCAAGAACACTGAAGCTTTCTTT. Translation gives CASSGRVVKNTEAFF.

The V gene is TRBV6-5, the J gene TRBJ2-5; 9 nucleotides line up with TRBD2. Germline V gene sequence: CDR1 MNHEY, CDR2 SVGAGI. CDR3 size: 16 residues. J lost 2 bases, V lost 0 bases, and 4 bases had no gene match. CDR3 residues: CASSYSASGAQETQYF. In DNA, the CDR3 is TGTGCCAGCAGTTACTCGGCTAGCGGGGCTCAAGAGACCCAGTACTTC.

This chain links TRBV4-1 with TRBJ2-1; D remains ambiguous. The CDR3 contains 13 residues. Trimming took off 0 bases at V and 7 bases at J, with 7 bases between the two ends. CDR1 is MGHRA and CDR2 is YSYEKL in the germline V gene. In DNA, the CDR3 is TGCGCCAGCAGCCAAGATTCGGGTAATGAGCAGTTCTTC. It specifies CASSQDSGNEQFF.

The chain employs TRBV4-2 and TRBJ1-5; D is unresolved. The V end was cut by 1 base, the J end by 0 bases, with 4 bases between. The CDR3 contains 14 residues. Germline V gene sequence: CDR1 LGHNA, CDR2 YNFKEQ. DNA of the CDR3: TGTGCCAGCAGCCAAGGCTATAGCAATCAGCCCCAGCATTTT. Protein sequence: CASSQGYSNQPQHF.

This clone has just one count. The chain couples TRBV28 to TRBJ2-7, with D tentatively TRBD1 (6 bases). The CDR3 totals 15 residues. The V end was cut by 8 bases, the J end by 0 bases, with 17 bases between. Germline values: CDR1 MDHEN, CDR2 SYDVKM. CDR3 loop: CASGVAGTSSYEQYF. In nucleotides, the CDR3 is TGTGCCAGCGGGGTGGCCGGGACAAGCTCCTACGAGCAGTACTTC. Variable domain in full (rest from reference TRBV28 and TRBJ2-7): DVKVTQSSRYLVKRTGEKVFLECVQDMDHENMFWYRQDPGLGLRLIYFSYDVKMKEKGDIPEGYSVSREKKERFSLILESASTNQTSMYLCASGVAGTSSYEQYFGPGTRLTVT.

The V and J genes are TRBV10-3 and TRBJ1-5; TRBD1 is a possible D gene (5 bases). This CDR3 spans 14 amino acids. Deletions cut 2 bases from V and 7 bases from J, with 12 bases between. Germline V lookup: CDR1 ENHRY, CDR2 SYGVKD. CDR3 coding DNA: TGTGCCATCAGTGAGCGGGGGAGGGAACAGCCCCAGCATTTT. Translating gives CAISERGREQPQHF.